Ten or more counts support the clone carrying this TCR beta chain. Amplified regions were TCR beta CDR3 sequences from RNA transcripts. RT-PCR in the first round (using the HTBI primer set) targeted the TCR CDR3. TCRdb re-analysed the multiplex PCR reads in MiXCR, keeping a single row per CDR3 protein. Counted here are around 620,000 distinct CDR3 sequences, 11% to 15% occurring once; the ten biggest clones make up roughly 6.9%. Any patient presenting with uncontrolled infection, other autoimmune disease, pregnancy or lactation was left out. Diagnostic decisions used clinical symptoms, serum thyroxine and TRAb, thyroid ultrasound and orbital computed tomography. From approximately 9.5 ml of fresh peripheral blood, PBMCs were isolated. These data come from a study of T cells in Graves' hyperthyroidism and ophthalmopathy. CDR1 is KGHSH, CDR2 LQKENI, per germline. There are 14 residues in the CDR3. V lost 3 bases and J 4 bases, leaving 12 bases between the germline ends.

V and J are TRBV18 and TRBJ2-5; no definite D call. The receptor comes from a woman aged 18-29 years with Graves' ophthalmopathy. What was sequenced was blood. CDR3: CASSPPSQSETQYF. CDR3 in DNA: TGTGCCAGCTCACCCCCGTCGCAATCAGAGACCCAGTACTTC.